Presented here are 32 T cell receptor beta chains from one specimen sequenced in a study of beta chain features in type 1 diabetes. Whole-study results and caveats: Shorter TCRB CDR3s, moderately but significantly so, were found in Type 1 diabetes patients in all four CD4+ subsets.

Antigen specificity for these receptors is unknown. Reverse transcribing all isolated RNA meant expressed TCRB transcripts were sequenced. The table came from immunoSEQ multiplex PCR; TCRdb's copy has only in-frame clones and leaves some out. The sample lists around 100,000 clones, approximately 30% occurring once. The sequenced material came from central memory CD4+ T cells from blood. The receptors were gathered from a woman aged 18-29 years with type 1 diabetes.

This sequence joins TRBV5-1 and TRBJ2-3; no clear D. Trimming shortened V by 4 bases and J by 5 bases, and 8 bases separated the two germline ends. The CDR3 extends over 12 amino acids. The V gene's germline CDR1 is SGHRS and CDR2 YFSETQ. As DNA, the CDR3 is TGCGCCAGCAGCCCGGGTAGAGATACGCAGTATTTT. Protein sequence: CASSPGRDTQYF.

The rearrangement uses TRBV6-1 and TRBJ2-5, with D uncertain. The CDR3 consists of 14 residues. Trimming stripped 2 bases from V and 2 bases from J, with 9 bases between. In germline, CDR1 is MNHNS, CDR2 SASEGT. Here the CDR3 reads CASSEPAGQETQYF. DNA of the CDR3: TGTGCCAGCAGTGAACCGGCAGGTCAAGAGACCCAGTACTTC.

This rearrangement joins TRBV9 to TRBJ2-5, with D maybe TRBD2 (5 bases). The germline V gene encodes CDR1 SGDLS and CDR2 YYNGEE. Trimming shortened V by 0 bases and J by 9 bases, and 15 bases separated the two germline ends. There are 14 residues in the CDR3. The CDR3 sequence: CASSVVQSGAAQYF. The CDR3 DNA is TGTGCCAGCAGCGTAGTACAGTCAGGAGCGGCCCAGTACTTC. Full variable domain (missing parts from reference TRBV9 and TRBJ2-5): DSGVTQTPKHLITATGQRVTLRCSPRSGDLSVYWYQQSLDQGLQFLIQYYNGEERAKGNILERFSAQQFPDLHSELNLSSLELGDSALYFCASSVVQSGAAQYFGPGTRLLVL.

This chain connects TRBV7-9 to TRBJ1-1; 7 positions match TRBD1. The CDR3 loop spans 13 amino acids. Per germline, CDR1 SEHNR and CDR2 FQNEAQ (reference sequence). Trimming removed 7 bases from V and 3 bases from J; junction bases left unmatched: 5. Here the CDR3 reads CASNHGQDTEAFF. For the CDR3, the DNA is TGTGCCAGCAACCACGGACAGGACACTGAAGCTTTCTTT.

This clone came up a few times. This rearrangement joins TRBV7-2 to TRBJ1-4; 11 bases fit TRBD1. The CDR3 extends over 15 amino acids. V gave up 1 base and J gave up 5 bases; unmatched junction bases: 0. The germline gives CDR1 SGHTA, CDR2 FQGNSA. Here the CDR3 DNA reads TGTGCCAGCAGCTTAGGGGACAGGGGGAATGAAAAACTGTTTTTT. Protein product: CASSLGDRGNEKLFF. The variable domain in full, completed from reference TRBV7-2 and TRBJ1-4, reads GAGVSQSPSNKVTEKGKDVELRCDPISGHTALYWYRQSLGQGLEFLIYFQGNSAPDKSGLPSDRFSAERTGGSVSTLTIQRTQQEDSAVYLCASSLGDRGNEKLFFGSGTQLSVL.

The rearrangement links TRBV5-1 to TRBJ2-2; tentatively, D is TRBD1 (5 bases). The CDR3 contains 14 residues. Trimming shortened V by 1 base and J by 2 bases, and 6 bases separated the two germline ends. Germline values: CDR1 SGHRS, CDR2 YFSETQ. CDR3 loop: CASSLQGNTGELFF. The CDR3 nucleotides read TGCGCCAGCAGCTTGCAGGGTAACACCGGGGAGCTGTTTTTT.

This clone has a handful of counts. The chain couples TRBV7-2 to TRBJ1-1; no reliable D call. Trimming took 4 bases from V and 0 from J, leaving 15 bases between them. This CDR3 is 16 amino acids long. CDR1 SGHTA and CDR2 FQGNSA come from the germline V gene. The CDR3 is CASSSKLNPMNTEAFF. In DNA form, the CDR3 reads TGTGCCAGCAGCTCAAAACTAAACCCCATGAACACTGAAGCTTTCTTT.

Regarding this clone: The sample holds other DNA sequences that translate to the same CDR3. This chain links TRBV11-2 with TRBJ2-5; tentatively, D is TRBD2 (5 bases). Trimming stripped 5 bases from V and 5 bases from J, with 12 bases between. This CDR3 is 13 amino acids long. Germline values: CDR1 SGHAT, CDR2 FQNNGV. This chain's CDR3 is CASSLGERETQYF. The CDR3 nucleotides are TGTGCCAGCAGCCTGGGAGAGAGGGAGACCCAGTACTTC. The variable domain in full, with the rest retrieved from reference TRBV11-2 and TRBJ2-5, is EAGVAQSPRYKIIEKRQSVAFWCNPISGHATLYWYQQILGQGPKLLIQFQNNGVVDDSQLPKDRFSAERLKGVDSTLKIQPAKLEDSAVYLCASSLGERETQYFGPGTRLLVL.

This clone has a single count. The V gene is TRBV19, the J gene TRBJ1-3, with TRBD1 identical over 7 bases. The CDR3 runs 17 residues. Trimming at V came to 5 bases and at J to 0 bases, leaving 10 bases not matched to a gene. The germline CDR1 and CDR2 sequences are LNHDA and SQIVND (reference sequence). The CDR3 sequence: CASSPPGQLSSGNTIYF. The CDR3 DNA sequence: TGTGCCAGTAGTCCCCCGGGACAGCTGAGCTCTGGAAACACCATATATTTT.

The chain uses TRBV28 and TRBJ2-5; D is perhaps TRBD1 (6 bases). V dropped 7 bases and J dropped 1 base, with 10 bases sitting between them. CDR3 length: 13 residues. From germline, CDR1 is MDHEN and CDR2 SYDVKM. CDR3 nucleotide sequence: TGTGCCAGCACTGGACAGTTCCAAGAGACCCAGTACTTC. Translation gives CASTGQFQETQYF.

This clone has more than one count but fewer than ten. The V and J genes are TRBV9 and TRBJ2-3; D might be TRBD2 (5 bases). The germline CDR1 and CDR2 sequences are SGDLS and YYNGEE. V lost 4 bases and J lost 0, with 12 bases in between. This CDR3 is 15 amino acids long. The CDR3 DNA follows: TGTGCCAGCAGCTCGCAGACTACTAGCACAGATACGCAGTATTTT. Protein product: CASSSQTTSTDTQYF.

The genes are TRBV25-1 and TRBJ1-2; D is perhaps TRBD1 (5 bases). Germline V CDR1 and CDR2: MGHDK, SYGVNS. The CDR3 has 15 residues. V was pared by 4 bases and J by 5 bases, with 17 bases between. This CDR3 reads CASSARGSIRYGYTF. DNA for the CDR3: TGTGCCAGCAGTGCTAGGGGATCAATCCGATATGGCTACACCTTC.

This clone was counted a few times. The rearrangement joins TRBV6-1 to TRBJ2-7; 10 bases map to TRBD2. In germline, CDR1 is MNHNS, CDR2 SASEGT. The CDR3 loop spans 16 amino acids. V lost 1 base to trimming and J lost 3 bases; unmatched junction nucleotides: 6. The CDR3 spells CASSEERSSGSYEQYF. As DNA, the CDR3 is TGTGCCAGCAGTGAAGAGCGGTCTAGCGGGAGCTACGAGCAGTACTTC.

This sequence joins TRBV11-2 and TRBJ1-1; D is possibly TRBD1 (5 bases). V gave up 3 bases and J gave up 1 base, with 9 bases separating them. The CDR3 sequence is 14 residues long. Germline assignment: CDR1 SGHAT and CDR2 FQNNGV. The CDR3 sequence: CASSFGHGNTEAFF. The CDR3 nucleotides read TGTGCCAGCAGCTTTGGACATGGGAACACTGAAGCTTTCTTT.

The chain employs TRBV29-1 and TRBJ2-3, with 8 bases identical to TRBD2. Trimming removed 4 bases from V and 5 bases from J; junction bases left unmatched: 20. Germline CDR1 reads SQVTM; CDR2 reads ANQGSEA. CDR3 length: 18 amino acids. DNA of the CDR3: TGCAGCGTTGGGTTGGGGATAGCGGGACCCACCGCGGGAGATACGCAGTATTTT. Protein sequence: CSVGLGIAGPTAGDTQYF.

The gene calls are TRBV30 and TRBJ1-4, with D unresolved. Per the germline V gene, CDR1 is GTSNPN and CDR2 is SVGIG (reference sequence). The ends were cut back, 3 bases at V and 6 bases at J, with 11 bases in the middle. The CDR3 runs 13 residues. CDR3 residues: CAWRGINHEKLFF. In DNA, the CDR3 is TGTGCCTGGAGGGGCATTAATCATGAAAAACTGTTTTTT.

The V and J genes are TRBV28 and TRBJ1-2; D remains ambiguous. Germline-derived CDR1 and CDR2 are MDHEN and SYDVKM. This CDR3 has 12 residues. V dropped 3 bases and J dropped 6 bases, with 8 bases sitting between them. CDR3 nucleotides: TGTGCCAGCAGTTTTGAGCGAGATGGCTACACCTTC. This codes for CASSFERDGYTF.

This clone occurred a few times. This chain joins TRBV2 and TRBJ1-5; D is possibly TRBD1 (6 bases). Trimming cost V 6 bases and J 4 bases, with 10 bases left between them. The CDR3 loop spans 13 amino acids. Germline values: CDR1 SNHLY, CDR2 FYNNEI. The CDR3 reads CASSKDSNQPQHF. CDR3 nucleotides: TGTGCCAGCAGCAAGGACAGTAATCAGCCCCAGCATTTT.

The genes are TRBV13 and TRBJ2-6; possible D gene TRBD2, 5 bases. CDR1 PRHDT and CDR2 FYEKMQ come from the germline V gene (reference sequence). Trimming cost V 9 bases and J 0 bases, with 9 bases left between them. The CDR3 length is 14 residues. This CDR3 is CASVGSSGANVLTF. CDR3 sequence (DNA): TGTGCCAGTGTGGGGAGCTCTGGGGCCAACGTCCTGACTTTC.

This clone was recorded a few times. The CDR3 DNA sequence: TGTGCCTGGAGCAAGGGGATGAATAGCAATCAGCCCCAGCATTTT. Protein: CAWSKGMNSNQPQHF. V is TRBV30 and J is TRBJ1-5; weak D call: TRBD1 (5 bases). Germline CDR1 is GTSNPN and CDR2 is SVGIG (reference sequence). There are 15 residues in the CDR3. The germline V and J ends were trimmed by 3 bases and 0 bases, with 12 bases remaining between them.

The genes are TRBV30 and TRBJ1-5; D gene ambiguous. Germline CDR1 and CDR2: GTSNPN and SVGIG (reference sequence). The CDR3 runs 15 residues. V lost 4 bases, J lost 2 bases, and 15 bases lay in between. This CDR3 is CAWKLQSAGNQPQHF. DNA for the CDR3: TGTGCCTGGAAACTCCAGTCAGCGGGCAATCAGCCCCAGCATTTT.

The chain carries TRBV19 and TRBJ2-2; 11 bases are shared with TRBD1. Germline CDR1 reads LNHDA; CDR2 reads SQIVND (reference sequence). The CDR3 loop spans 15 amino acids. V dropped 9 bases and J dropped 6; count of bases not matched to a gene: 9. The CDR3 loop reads CASRTGTGGAGELFF. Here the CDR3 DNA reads TGTGCCAGCAGAACCGGGACAGGGGGGGCCGGGGAGCTGTTTTTT.

The CDR3 region has the DNA TGTGCCAGCAGCAAAGGACAGGGAGGCCCCTACGAGCAGTACGTC. This gives the protein CASSKGQGGPYEQYV. The chain is built from TRBV2 and TRBJ2-7, with 8 bases fitting TRBD1. Looked up from germline, CDR1 is SNHLY and CDR2 is FYNNEI. Trimming took 6 bases from V and 2 from J; bases not matched to a gene: 9. The CDR3 totals 15 residues.

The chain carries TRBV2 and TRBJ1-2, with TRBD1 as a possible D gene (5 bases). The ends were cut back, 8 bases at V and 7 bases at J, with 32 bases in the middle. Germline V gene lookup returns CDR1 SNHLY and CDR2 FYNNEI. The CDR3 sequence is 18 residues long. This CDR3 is CASESAVGHNPNRRGYTF. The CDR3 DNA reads TGTGCCAGCGAGAGTGCGGTAGGACACAACCCAAATCGGCGTGGCTACACCTTC.

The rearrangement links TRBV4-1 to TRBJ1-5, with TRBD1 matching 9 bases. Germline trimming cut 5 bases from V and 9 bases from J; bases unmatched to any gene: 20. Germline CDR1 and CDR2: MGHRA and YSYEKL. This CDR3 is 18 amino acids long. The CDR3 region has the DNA TGCGCCAGCAGCTATAGCCCCTCGGGACAGGGCGGCTTTGGGCCCCAGCATTTT. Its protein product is CASSYSPSGQGGFGPQHF.

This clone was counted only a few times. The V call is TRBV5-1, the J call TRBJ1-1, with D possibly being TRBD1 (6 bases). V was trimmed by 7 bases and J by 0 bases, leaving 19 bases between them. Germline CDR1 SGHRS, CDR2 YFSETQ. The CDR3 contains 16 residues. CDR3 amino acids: CASCCPDSLMNTEAFF. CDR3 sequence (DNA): TGCGCCAGCTGTTGCCCGGACAGCCTGATGAACACTGAAGCTTTCTTT.

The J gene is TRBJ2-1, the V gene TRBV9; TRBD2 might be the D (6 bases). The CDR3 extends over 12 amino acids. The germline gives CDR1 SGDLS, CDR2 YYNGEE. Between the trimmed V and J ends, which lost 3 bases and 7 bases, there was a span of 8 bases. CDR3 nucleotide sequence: TGTGCCAGCAGCGGCGCGGGAAATGAGCAGTTCTTC. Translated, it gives CASSGAGNEQFF.

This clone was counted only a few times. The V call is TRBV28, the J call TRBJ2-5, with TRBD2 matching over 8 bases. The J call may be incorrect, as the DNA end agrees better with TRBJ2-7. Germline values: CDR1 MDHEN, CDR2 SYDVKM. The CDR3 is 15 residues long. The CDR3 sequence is CASTAGGDHAYEQYF. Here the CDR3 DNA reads TGTGCCAGCACGGCGGGGGGTGACCATGCCTACGAGCAGTACTTC.

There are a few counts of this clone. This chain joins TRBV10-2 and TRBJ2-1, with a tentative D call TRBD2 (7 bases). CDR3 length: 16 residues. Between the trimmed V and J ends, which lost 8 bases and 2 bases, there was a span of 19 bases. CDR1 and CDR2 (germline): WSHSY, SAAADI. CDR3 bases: TGCGCCAGCCTGCTGGGGGCGGGGGATACCTACAATGAGCAGTTCTTC. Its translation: CASLLGAGDTYNEQFF.

The CDR3 protein is CARREITDTQYF. CDR3 nucleotides: TGTGCCAGAAGGGAGATCACAGATACGCAGTATTTT. This chain uses TRBV2 with TRBJ2-3; a possible D gene is TRBD2 (5 bases). From germline, CDR1 is SNHLY and CDR2 FYNNEI. The CDR3 is 12 amino acids. V was pared by 9 bases and J by 2 bases, with 9 bases between.

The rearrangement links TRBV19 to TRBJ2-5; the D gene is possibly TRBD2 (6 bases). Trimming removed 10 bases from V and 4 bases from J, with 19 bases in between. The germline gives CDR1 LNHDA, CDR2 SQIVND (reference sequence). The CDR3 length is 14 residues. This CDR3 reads CATSLGGGRETQYF. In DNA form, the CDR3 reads TGTGCCACTTCCTTGGGGGGTGGGCGAGAGACCCAGTACTTC.

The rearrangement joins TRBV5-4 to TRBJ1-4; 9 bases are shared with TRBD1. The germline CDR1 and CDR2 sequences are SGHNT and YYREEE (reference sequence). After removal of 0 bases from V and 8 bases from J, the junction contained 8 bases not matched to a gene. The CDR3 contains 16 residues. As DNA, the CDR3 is TGTGCCAGCAGCTTGGACGCCGGGACAGGGACCGAAAAACTGTTTTTT. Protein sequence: CASSLDAGTGTEKLFF.